A single sample gave rise to the 16 T cell receptor beta chains below, sequenced in a study of cytomegalovirus exposure and HLA in healthy donors. Primers included in the PCR were 60 Vbeta and 13 Jbeta primers. Data came from immunoSEQ multiplex PCR; TCRdb stores just in-frame clones and leaves some out. The repertoire holds about 150,000 clones, with nearly 80% as singletons. Input material: PBMCs. The receptors here all came from a man aged 25 to 40 in good health and CMV-seropositive.

The CDR3 sequence is CASSSTPGQPQHF. DNA for the CDR3: TGTGCCAGCAGTAGCACCCCGGGACAGCCCCAGCATTTT. The chain links TRBV6-5 to TRBJ1-5; no clear D. V was trimmed by 5 bases and J by 7 bases, leaving 12 bases between them. Germline V gene data show CDR1 as MNHEY and CDR2 as SVGAGI. The CDR3 is 13 residues long.

This clone appeared a few times. This rearrangement joins TRBV7-2 to TRBJ1-1; D possibly corresponds to TRBD1 (6 bases). CDR1 is SGHTA, CDR2 FQGNSA, per germline. The CDR3 is 15 residues long. Trimming cost V 1 base and J 10 bases, with 19 bases left between them. As DNA, the CDR3 is TGTGCCAGCAGCTTAGGGGGTCCGGGGGGGCCGCCAGCTTTCTTT. Translated: CASSLGGPGGPPAFF.

The rearrangement links TRBV5-1 to TRBJ2-3, with D unclear. Deletions cut 0 bases from V and 4 bases from J, with 3 bases between. The CDR3 contains 12 residues. In germline, CDR1 is SGHRS, CDR2 YFSETQ. CDR3 sequence (DNA): TGCGCCAGCAGCTTGGCCGCAGATACGCAGTATTTT. Its translation: CASSLAADTQYF.

This rearrangement joins TRBV27 to TRBJ2-6; maybe TRBD2 (6 bases). The CDR3 sequence is 17 residues long. Germline V gene lookup returns CDR1 MNHEY and CDR2 SMNVEV (reference sequence). Trimming stripped 3 bases from V and 2 bases from J, with 14 bases between. The CDR3, as DNA: TGTGCCAGCAGTTTCTTAGGGAAGCGGGCTGGGGCCAACGTCCTGACTTTC. Translated: CASSFLGKRAGANVLTF. Full variable domain (rest looked up from reference TRBV27 and TRBJ2-6): EAQVTQNPRYLITVTGKKLTVTCSQNMNHEYMSWYRQDPGLGLRQIYYSMNVEVTDKGDVPEGYKVSRKEKRNFPLILESPSPNQTSLYFCASSFLGKRAGANVLTFGAGSRLTVL.

The V gene is TRBV27, the J gene TRBJ1-1; 8 bases align to TRBD1. The CDR3 runs 14 residues. Germline V gene lookup returns CDR1 MNHEY and CDR2 SMNVEV (reference sequence). V dropped 6 bases and J dropped 2; count of bases not matched to a gene: 5. DNA for the CDR3: TGTGCCAGCAGGGTTACAGGGGGAAACACTGAAGCTTTCTTT. The encoded protein is CASRVTGGNTEAFF.

The chain employs TRBV6-6 and TRBJ2-5, with D possibly matching TRBD2 (6 bases). Germline assignment: CDR1 MNHNY and CDR2 SVGAGI (reference sequence). The CDR3 sequence is 14 residues long. Trimming removed 0 bases at V and 11 bases at J, with 16 bases between. CDR3 amino acids: CASSYSRGLGEQYF. The CDR3 region has the DNA TGTGCCAGCAGTTACTCGAGGGGACTGGGTGAGCAGTACTTC.

V usage is TRBV7-8 and J usage is TRBJ1-4; D may be TRBD1 (5 bases). The ends were cut back, 0 bases at V and 8 bases at J, with 19 bases in the middle. CDR1 is SGHVS and CDR2 is FQNEAQ in the germline V gene. The length of the CDR3 is 17 residues. This chain's CDR3 is CASSLANRKKGREKLFF. For the CDR3, the DNA is TGTGCCAGCAGCTTAGCCAATCGGAAGAAGGGGCGGGAAAAACTGTTTTTT.

This chain uses TRBV15 with TRBJ2-1; no clear D. The CDR3 extends over 13 amino acids. Germline-derived CDR1 and CDR2 are LNHNV and YYDKDF (reference sequence). The V gene lost 0 bases and the J gene lost 4 bases, with 4 bases spanning the gap. CDR3 nucleotide sequence: TGTGCCACCAGCAGAGACCCATACAATGAGCAGTTCTTC. Residues: CATSRDPYNEQFF.

The rearrangement joins TRBV19 to TRBJ1-1; D is uncertain. Germline CDR1 is LNHDA and CDR2 is SQIVND (reference sequence). V was shortened by 4 bases and J by 1 base, with 10 bases between the two germline ends. CDR3 length: 14 residues. The CDR3 loop reads CASSNHPENTEAFF. The CDR3 coding sequence is TGTGCCAGTAGTAACCACCCAGAGAACACTGAAGCTTTCTTT.

The rearrangement links TRBV19 to TRBJ1-1, with D uncertain. The CDR3 sequence is 13 residues long. Trimming removed 0 bases at V and 5 bases at J, with 7 bases between. CDR1 is LNHDA and CDR2 is SQIVND in the germline V gene (reference sequence). The CDR3 nucleotides are TGTGCCAGTAGTATAGACCTATCGACTGAAGCTTTCTTT. Its translation is CASSIDLSTEAFF.

The CDR3 is CASSPGTGTTDTQYF. CDR3 DNA: TGTGCCAGCAGCCCAGGGACAGGAACCACAGATACGCAGTATTTT. The chain uses TRBV9 and TRBJ2-3; 8 bases are shared with TRBD1. Germline loops: CDR1 SGDLS, CDR2 YYNGEE. With V trimmed by 4 bases and J by 2 bases, 6 bases remained unmatched. The CDR3 is 15 residues long.

This clone was counted a single time. At one end, the junction sequence differs from germline, possibly due to a read error. The CDR3, as DNA: TGTGCCACCGGCAGAGGGACTGAGACCTACGAGCAGTACTTC. This translates into CATGRGTETYEQYF. The chain has TRBV15 and TRBJ2-7, with a tentative D call TRBD2 (6 bases). The germline CDR1 and CDR2 sequences are LNHNV and YYDKDF (reference sequence). This CDR3 region has 14 residues.

CDR3 sequence reads: CASSFFFRTDLADTQYF. The CDR3 DNA sequence: TGCGCCAGCAGCTTTTTTTTCCGGACAGACCTTGCAGATACGCAGTATTTT. This rearrangement joins TRBV5-1 to TRBJ2-3, with D perhaps TRBD1 (6 bases). Germline lookup yields CDR1 SGHRS and CDR2 YFSETQ. The ends were cut back, 2 bases at V and 4 bases at J, with 20 bases in the middle. This CDR3 contains 17 residues.

The chain has TRBV28 and TRBJ1-5, with 7 positions matching TRBD1. The V and J ends lost 5 bases and 0 bases, in that order; junction bases with no gene match: 22. Germline CDR1 and CDR2: MDHEN and SYDVKM. The CDR3 runs to 21 residues. The CDR3 coding sequence is TGTGCCAGCAGTAACAATCTGCGATACAGGGGTTTAAGCTATAGCAATCAGCCCCAGCATTTT. Its protein is CASSNNLRYRGLSYSNQPQHF.

The genes are TRBV15 and TRBJ2-1; TRBD2 matches 15 bases. V lost 3 bases to trimming and J lost 14 bases; unmatched junction nucleotides: 5. This CDR3 comprises 14 residues. Germline CDR1 LNHNV, CDR2 YYDKDF (reference sequence). The CDR3, as DNA: TGTGCCACCAGCAGGGGACTAGCGGGAGGTTCGGAGTTCTTC. Its protein is CATSRGLAGGSEFF.

The CDR3 here is CASSLAGGEQYF. CDR3 DNA sequence: TGCGCCAGCAGCTTGGCGGGCGGGGAGCAGTACTTC. The genes are TRBV5-1 and TRBJ2-7; D possibly corresponds to TRBD2 (5 bases). CDR1 is SGHRS, CDR2 YFSETQ, per germline. V was trimmed by 0 bases and J by 7 bases, leaving 8 bases between them. The CDR3 extends over 12 amino acids.